The T cell receptor beta chain under discussion was sequenced for a study of shared clonotypes between healthy human individuals. Across the study: Per-donor plates numbered three CD4 naive, three CD4 memory, two CD8 naive and one CD8 memory. Broader study findings: Among non-shared clonotypes, generation probabilities were lower than among those shared by all four donors. Genetic and exposure-history diversity was limited by the few donors.

Worth noting for this clone: The antigen remains unidentified.

The table came from immunoSEQ multiplex PCR; TCRdb's copy has only in-frame clones and leaves some out. The repertoire consists of approximately 2.5 million clones, with over 85% occurring once and the leading ten covering more than 0.12%. The trim removed 6 bases at V and 5 bases at J, leaving 7 bases unmatched. The CDR3 length is 15 residues. In germline, CDR1 is MNHEY, CDR2 SVGAGI. The chain has TRBV6-5 and TRBJ1-3; 10 bases map to TRBD1. The specimen was naive CD4+ T cells sorted from blood. Sample subset: CD45RA+ positively selected. The TCR was taken from a man aged 18 to 30 in good health. DNA of the CDR3: TGTGCCAGCAGGGGATTGGGACAGGGGAGAAACACCATATATTTT. Translating it yields CASRGLGQGRNTIYF.